This T cell receptor (beta chain) was documented in a study of cytomegalovirus exposure and HLA in healthy donors. PCR involved 60 Vbeta and 13 Jbeta primers. The protocol was immunoSEQ multiplex PCR, while the TCRdb copy is restricted to in-frame clones and leaves out a portion. In the table there are fewer than 150,000 clones, roughly four fifths of which are singletons. This clone was detected a few times. The CDR3 extends over 15 amino acids. V lost 0 bases and J lost 0, with 9 bases in between. Germline V gene sequence: CDR1 LNHNV, CDR2 YYDKDF (reference sequence). This TCR derives from a human donor in good health. The chain uses TRBV15 and TRBJ2-7; no reliable D call. What was sequenced was PBMCs. CDR3 sequence: CATSRDEVSSYEQYF. CDR3 in DNA: TGTGCCACCAGCAGAGATGAGGTGAGCTCCTACGAGCAGTACTTC.